The 2 T cell receptor beta chains given below trace back to one sample, sequenced in a study of shared T cell receptors in the human thymus. Only in-frame clones appear in the TCRdb table, and some are missing; sequencing was by immunoSEQ multiplex PCR. The sample contains approximately 660,000 clones, 88% of which appear only once. This sample also appeared in a second study, on human thymus T cells.

Input material: thymocytes. These receptors were collected from a boy younger than two with a congenital heart defect.

The gene calls are TRBV5-6 and TRBJ1-5; possible D gene TRBD1, 5 bases. The CDR3 sequence is 12 residues long. V was trimmed by 5 bases and J by 5 bases, leaving 8 bases between them. Germline V CDR1 and CDR2: SGHDT, YYEEEE. The CDR3 reads CASSKGDQPQHF. CDR3 DNA sequence: TGTGCCAGCAGTAAAGGGGATCAGCCCCAGCATTTT.

The chain links TRBV18 to TRBJ1-4; D is unclear. V was cut by 0 bases and J by 6 bases, with 8 bases left in between. CDR1 is KGHSH, CDR2 LQKENI, per germline. This CDR3 region has 14 residues. In DNA form, the CDR3 reads TGTGCCAGCTCACCACCGACGGGAGATGAAAAACTGTTTTTT. Its protein product is CASSPPTGDEKLFF.